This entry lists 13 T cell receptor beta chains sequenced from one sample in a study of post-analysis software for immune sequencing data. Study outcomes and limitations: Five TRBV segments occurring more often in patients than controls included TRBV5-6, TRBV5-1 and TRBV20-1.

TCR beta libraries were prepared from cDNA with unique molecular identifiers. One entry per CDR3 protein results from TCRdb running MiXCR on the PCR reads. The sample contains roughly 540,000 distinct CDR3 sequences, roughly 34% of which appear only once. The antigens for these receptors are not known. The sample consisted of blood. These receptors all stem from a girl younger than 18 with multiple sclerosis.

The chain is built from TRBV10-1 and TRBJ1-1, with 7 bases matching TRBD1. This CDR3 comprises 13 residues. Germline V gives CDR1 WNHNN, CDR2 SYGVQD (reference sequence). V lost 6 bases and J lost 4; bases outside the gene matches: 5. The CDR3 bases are TGCGCCAGCAGCACAGGGGTTGTCACTGAAGCTTTCTTT. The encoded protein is CASSTGVVTEAFF.

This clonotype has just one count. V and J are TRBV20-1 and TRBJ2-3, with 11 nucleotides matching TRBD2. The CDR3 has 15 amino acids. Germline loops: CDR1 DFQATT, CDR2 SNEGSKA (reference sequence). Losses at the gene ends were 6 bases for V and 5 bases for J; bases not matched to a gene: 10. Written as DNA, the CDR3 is TGCAGTGCCACAAGACCGGGGACTAGCGGAGATACGCAGTATTTT. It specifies CSATRPGTSGDTQYF.

CDR3 coding DNA: TGTGCCAGCAGCCGAGTACGGGGGGCCTACAATGAGCAGTTCTTC. It specifies CASSRVRGAYNEQFF. The chain carries TRBV7-9 and TRBJ2-1; 7 bases map to TRBD2. Looked up from germline, CDR1 is SEHNR and CDR2 is FQNEAQ (reference sequence). CDR3 length: 15 amino acids. With V trimmed by 5 bases and J by 2 bases, 6 bases remained unmatched.

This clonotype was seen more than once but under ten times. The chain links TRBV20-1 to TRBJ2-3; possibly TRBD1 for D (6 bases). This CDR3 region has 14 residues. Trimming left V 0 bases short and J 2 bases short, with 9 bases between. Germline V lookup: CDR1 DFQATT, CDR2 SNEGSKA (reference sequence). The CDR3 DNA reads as TGCAGTGCTAGAGATCAGGGGTTCACAGATACGCAGTATTTT. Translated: CSARDQGFTDTQYF.

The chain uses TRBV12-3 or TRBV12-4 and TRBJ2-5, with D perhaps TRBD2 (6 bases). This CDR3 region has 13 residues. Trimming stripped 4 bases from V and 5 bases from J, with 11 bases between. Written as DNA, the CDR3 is TGTGCCAGCAGTTCGGGGGTTTTGGAGACCCAGTACTTC. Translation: CASSSGVLETQYF.

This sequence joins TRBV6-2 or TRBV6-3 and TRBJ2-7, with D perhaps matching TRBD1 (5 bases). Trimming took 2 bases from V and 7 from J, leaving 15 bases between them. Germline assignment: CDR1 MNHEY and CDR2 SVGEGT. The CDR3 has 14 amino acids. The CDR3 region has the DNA TGTGCCAGCAGTTACCTAGACAGTACCAAGGAGCAGTACTTC. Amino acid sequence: CASSYLDSTKEQYF.

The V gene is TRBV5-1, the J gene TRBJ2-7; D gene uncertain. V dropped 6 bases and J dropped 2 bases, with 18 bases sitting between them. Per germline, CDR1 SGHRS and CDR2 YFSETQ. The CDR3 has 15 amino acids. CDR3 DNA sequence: TGCGCCAGCACCCCAAGGACGACCCTCCCCTACGAGCAGTACTTC. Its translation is CASTPRTTLPYEQYF.

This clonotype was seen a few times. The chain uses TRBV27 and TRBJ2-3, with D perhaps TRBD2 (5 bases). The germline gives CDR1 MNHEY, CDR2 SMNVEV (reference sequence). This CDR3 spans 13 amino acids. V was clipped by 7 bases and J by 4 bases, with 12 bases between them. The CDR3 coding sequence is TGTGCCAGCACCGGACTGGGTGCAGATACGCAGTATTTT. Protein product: CASTGLGADTQYF.

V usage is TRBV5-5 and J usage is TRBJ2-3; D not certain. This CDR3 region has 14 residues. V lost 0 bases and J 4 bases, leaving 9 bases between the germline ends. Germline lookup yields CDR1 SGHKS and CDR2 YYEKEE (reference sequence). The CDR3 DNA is TGTGCCAGCAGCTTGGTATTCGGGTCAGATACGCAGTATTTT. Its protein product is CASSLVFGSDTQYF.

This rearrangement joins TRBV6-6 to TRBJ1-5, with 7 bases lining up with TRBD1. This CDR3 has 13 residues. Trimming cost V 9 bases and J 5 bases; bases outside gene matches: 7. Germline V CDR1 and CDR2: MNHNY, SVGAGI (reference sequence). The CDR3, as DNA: TGTGCCAGTCGAGGGGGCGTGTATCAGCCCCAGCATTTT. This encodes CASRGGVYQPQHF.

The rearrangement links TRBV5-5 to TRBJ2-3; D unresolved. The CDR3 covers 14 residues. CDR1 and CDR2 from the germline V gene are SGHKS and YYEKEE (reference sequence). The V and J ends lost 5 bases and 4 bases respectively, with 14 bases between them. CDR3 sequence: CASRPTWGSDTQYF. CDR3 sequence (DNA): TGTGCCAGCAGACCTACGTGGGGATCAGATACGCAGTATTTT.

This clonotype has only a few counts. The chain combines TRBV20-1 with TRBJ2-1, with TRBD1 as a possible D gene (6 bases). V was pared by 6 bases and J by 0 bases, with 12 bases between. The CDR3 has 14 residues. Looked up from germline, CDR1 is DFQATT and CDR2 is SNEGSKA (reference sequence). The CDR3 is CSARGPGSYNEQFF. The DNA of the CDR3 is TGCAGTGCCAGGGGACCCGGCTCCTACAATGAGCAGTTCTTC.

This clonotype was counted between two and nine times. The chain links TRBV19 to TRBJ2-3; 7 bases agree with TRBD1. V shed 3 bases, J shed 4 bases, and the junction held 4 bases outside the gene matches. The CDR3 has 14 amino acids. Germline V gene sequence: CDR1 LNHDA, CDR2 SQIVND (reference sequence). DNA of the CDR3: TGTGCCAGTAGTATCGACAGGGTACCAGATACGCAGTATTTT. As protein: CASSIDRVPDTQYF.